These 19 T cell receptor beta chains came from one sample sequenced in a study of blood T cell repertoires in COVID-19. TCRdb's table, derived via immunoSEQ multiplex PCR, lists solely in-frame clones and lacks some. The sample yields about 97,000 clones, roughly four fifths seen once. The sequencing input was peripheral blood. Every receptor here comes from a man between 65 and 85 years old with acute or convalescent COVID-19.

This chain uses TRBV9 with TRBJ2-3, with TRBD2 matching 7 bases. Unmatched junction bases numbered 2, after V lost 2 bases and J lost 5 bases. The CDR3 covers 13 residues. CDR1 is SGDLS and CDR2 is YYNGEE in the germline V gene. The CDR3 sequence is CASSVGLGDTQYF. In DNA, the CDR3 is TGTGCCAGCAGCGTCGGACTAGGAGATACGCAGTATTTT.

This clone has a handful of counts. The rearrangement links TRBV30 to TRBJ1-2; the D gene is possibly TRBD1 (5 bases). The V and J ends lost 7 bases and 13 bases respectively, with 19 bases between them. The V gene's germline CDR1 is GTSNPN and CDR2 SVGIG (reference sequence). This CDR3 is 11 amino acids long. The CDR3 region is CASATDPRSTF. Written as DNA, the CDR3 is TGTGCCTCGGCGACAGACCCTAGGAGCACCTTC.

The DNA for the CDR3 is TGTGCCTGGGGAAAGAATAGGGTCAGGGGGAAAAATGAAGCTTTCTTT. Translating it yields CAWGKNRVRGKNEAFF. The chain uses TRBV30 and TRBJ1-1; 7 nucleotides line up with TRBD1. Germline V gives CDR1 GTSNPN, CDR2 SVGIG (reference sequence). This CDR3 has 16 amino acids. Germline trimming cut 5 bases from V and 7 bases from J; bases unmatched to any gene: 19.

This sequence joins TRBV9 and TRBJ1-1, with TRBD1 identical over 7 bases. Germline V CDR1 and CDR2: SGDLS, YYNGEE. Trimming cost V 5 bases and J 3 bases; bases outside gene matches: 4. The CDR3 spans 13 residues. CDR3 region: CASSFTGDTEAFF. The CDR3, as DNA: TGTGCCAGCAGTTTTACAGGGGACACTGAAGCTTTCTTT.

The genes are TRBV11-1 and TRBJ2-4, with 7 bases that match TRBD2. The CDR3 has 16 amino acids. Germline V gene data show CDR1 as SGHAT and CDR2 as FQDESV (reference sequence). J gave up 5 bases and V 0 bases, and 7 bases lay outside the gene matches. The DNA of the CDR3 is TGTGCCAGCAGCTTAGCCCACTCTAGCGGTCAAAACATTCAGTACTTC. The encoded protein is CASSLAHSSGQNIQYF.

CDR3 residues: CASAYSLDRPETQYF. The CDR3 region has the DNA TGTGCTAGTGCGTATAGCCTAGACCGCCCCGAGACCCAGTACTTC. The chain couples TRBV12-5 to TRBJ2-5; D unclear. The germline gives CDR1 LGHNT, CDR2 FRNRAP. This CDR3 is 15 amino acids long. Trimming removed 7 bases at V and 5 bases at J, with 20 bases between.

The chain recombines TRBV28 with TRBJ2-1; D gene uncertain. V was trimmed by 5 bases and J by 10 bases, leaving 15 bases between them. The CDR3 totals 13 residues. Germline V gives CDR1 MDHEN, CDR2 SYDVKM. The CDR3 nucleotides are TGTGCCAGCAGTCCAGAGGTTCGGCGGGAGCAGTTCTTC. This encodes CASSPEVRREQFF.

V and J are TRBV7-2 and TRBJ2-5; D is undetermined. The CDR3 contains 13 residues. V was pared by 4 bases and J by 4 bases, with 10 bases between. Germline V gives CDR1 SGHTA, CDR2 FQGNSA. CDR3 residues: CASSSTSGETQYF. The CDR3 coding sequence is TGTGCCAGCAGCTCCACGTCAGGAGAGACCCAGTACTTC.

J is TRBJ2-1 and V is TRBV19; 7 positions match TRBD2. V lost 8 bases to trimming and J lost 4 bases; unmatched junction nucleotides: 8. The germline gives CDR1 LNHDA, CDR2 SQIVND (reference sequence). The length of the CDR3 is 14 residues. This chain's CDR3 is CASLDSGLYNEQFF. Here the CDR3 DNA reads TGTGCCAGTCTAGATAGCGGGTTATACAATGAGCAGTTCTTC.

The chain carries TRBV11-3 and TRBJ2-3; maybe TRBD1 (6 bases). V lost 5 bases and J lost 6, with 12 bases in between. The germline CDR1 and CDR2 sequences are SGHNT and YENEEA. The CDR3 is made up of 13 amino acids. For the CDR3, the DNA is TGTGCCAGCAGCAAACAGGGTTCGGATACGCAGTATTTT. Translated: CASSKQGSDTQYF.

V gene TRBV7-2 combines with J gene TRBJ2-7; 7 positions agree with TRBD2. The CDR3 is made up of 16 amino acids. Unmatched junction bases numbered 11, after V lost 4 bases and J lost 2 bases. The V gene's germline CDR1 is SGHTA and CDR2 FQGNSA. This chain's CDR3 is CASSSRWGGTTYEQYF. The CDR3 nucleotides read TGTGCCAGCAGCTCTAGGTGGGGCGGGACTACCTACGAGCAGTACTTC.

This chain connects TRBV30 to TRBJ1-2; 8 bases are shared with TRBD1. This CDR3 region has 13 residues. CDR1 and CDR2 (germline): GTSNPN, SVGIG (reference sequence). Unmatched junction bases numbered 7, after V lost 3 bases and J lost 7 bases. The CDR3 DNA sequence: TGTGCCTGGAGGACATCAGGGGGCGCTGGCTACACCTTC. Translation: CAWRTSGGAGYTF.

This chain uses TRBV3-1 (or the pseudogene TRBV3-2) with TRBJ2-3; maybe TRBD2 (5 bases). CDR3 length: 13 amino acids. Trimming removed 4 bases at V and 5 bases at J, with 10 bases between. CDR1 is LGHDT, CDR2 YNNKEL, per germline (reference sequence). The CDR3 spells CASSLPGVDTQYF. In nucleotides, the CDR3 is TGTGCCAGCAGCCTCCCCGGGGTAGATACGCAGTATTTT.

This chain joins TRBV18 and TRBJ2-1; 8 bases line up with TRBD2. Germline V gives CDR1 KGHSH, CDR2 LQKENI. Unmatched junction bases numbered 9, after V lost 4 bases and J lost 7 bases. The CDR3 spans 15 residues. CDR3 DNA sequence: TGTGCCAGCTCACTCGAGCGGGAGTATAGAAATGAGCAGTTCTTC. This codes for CASSLEREYRNEQFF.

V is TRBV29-1 and J is TRBJ2-7, with 7 bases identical to TRBD2. V shed 7 bases and J 2 bases; nucleotides not matched to a gene: 11. CDR1 and CDR2 from the germline V gene are SQVTM and ANQGSEA. CDR3 length: 14 residues. The CDR3 loop reads CSARRSSGTYEQYF. Here the CDR3 DNA reads TGCAGCGCGAGGCGGTCTAGCGGTACCTACGAGCAGTACTTC.

J is TRBJ2-3 and V is TRBV5-8, with 13 bases matching TRBD2. This CDR3 is built from 16 residues. CDR1 SGHTS and CDR2 YDEGEE come from the germline V gene. With V trimmed by 2 bases and J by 6 bases, 6 bases remained unmatched. This chain's CDR3 is CASSFPRTSGSDTQYF. In DNA form, the CDR3 reads TGTGCCAGCAGCTTCCCTCGGACTAGCGGGAGCGATACGCAGTATTTT.

The count of this clone is one. The V call is TRBV27, the J call TRBJ2-3, with D perhaps matching TRBD2 (5 bases). This CDR3 has 15 residues. CDR1 MNHEY and CDR2 SMNVEV come from the germline V gene (reference sequence). V was trimmed by 7 bases and J by 0 bases, leaving 14 bases between them. CDR3 residues: CASNPEAASTDTQYF. The CDR3 bases are TGTGCCAGCAACCCCGAAGCGGCTAGCACAGATACGCAGTATTTT.

There are many counts of this clone. The chain has TRBV28 and TRBJ1-2; TRBD1 aligns across 9 bases. Germline-derived CDR1 and CDR2 are MDHEN and SYDVKM. This CDR3 is built from 15 residues. V lost 4 bases to trimming and J lost 2 bases; unmatched junction nucleotides: 5. The CDR3 nucleotides read TGTGCCAGCAGTTCCCCTGGACAGGGGAACTATGGCTACACCTTC. Translating it yields CASSSPGQGNYGYTF.

The V call is TRBV28, the J call TRBJ2-2; D not resolved. Germline V lookup: CDR1 MDHEN, CDR2 SYDVKM. This CDR3 is 15 amino acids long. V was clipped by 2 bases and J by 0 bases, with 7 bases between them. This CDR3 reads CASSLGAANTGELFF. CDR3 sequence (DNA): TGTGCCAGCAGTTTAGGAGCCGCGAACACCGGGGAGCTGTTTTTT.